Listed below are T cell receptor beta chains from one sample, sequenced in a study of Ad26.COV2.S vaccination and SARS-CoV-2 variants. Data came from immunoSEQ multiplex PCR; TCRdb stores just in-frame clones and leaves some out. The table has some 320,000 clones, 85% to 90% seen once; the top ten hold more than 1.5%. Sample: peripheral blood, taken in a trial of Ad26.COV2.S vaccine versus placebo. Receptors were obtained from a person aged 18-65 years who received the Ad26.COV2.S COVID-19 vaccine or a placebo. The CDR3 runs from the conserved cysteine through the conserved F or W. Fields, in order: V gene, clone size, J gene, D gene, CDR3 protein, CDR3 DNA. D genes are given only for firm matches. Rows may omit the clone size; those that give it use once, few, many or a size class.

TRBV9	NA	TRBJ2-3	TRBD2	CASSVGSRGGPADTQYF	TGTGCCAGCAGCGTAGGTTCCCGGGGGGGGCCAGCAGATACGCAGTATTTT
TRBV7-2	NA	TRBJ1-1	NA	CASSPLRGWGTEAFF	TGTGCCAGCAGCCCACTACGGGGCTGGGGCACTGAAGCTTTCTTT
TRBV5-1	NA	TRBJ1-4	TRBD1	CASSFGQGGEKLFF	TGCGCCAGCAGCTTCGGGCAGGGGGGTGAAAAACTGTTTTTT
TRBV15	NA	TRBJ1-2	NA	CAASSSQKIYGYTF	TGTGCCGCCAGCAGCTCACAGAAAATCTATGGCTACACCTTC
TRBV5-1	NA	TRBJ2-1	TRBD1	CASSRDRATYNEQFF	TGCGCCAGCAGCCGAGACAGGGCTACCTACAATGAGCAGTTCTTC
TRBV5-1	NA	TRBJ2-5	TRBD2	CASLRGTSDGETQYF	TGCGCCAGCCTTCGTGGGACTAGCGATGGAGAGACCCAGTACTTC
TRBV7-8	once	TRBJ2-7	TRBD1	CASSFDRGSYEQYF	TGTGCCAGCAGCTTTGACAGGGGATCGTACGAGCAGTACTTC
TRBV9	NA	TRBJ2-3	NA	CASSSSTGPPYTDTQYF	TGTGCCAGCAGCTCGAGTACAGGTCCGCCTTACACAGATACGCAGTATTTT
TRBV6-2/TRBV6-3	NA	TRBJ2-7	NA	CASSRRRTGRWGPYEQYF	TGTGCCAGCAGCCGACGACGAACAGGACGGTGGGGACCCTACGAGCAGTACTTC
TRBV27	NA	TRBJ1-5	NA	CASSPGAVNQPQHF	TGTGCCAGCAGCCCGGGGGCAGTCAATCAGCCCCAGCATTTT
TRBV18	NA	TRBJ1-6	TRBD1	CASSQYSLEGANSPLHF	TGTGCCAGCTCACAGTATTCCTTAGAGGGGGCTAATTCACCCCTCCACTTT
TRBV19	once	TRBJ2-1	TRBD2	CASSISSGGAGEQFF	TGTGCCAGTAGTATTTCTAGCGGGGGGGCCGGAGAGCAGTTCTTC
TRBV10-3	NA	TRBJ2-3	TRBD2	CAISSGTSGPDTQYF	TGTGCCATCAGCTCCGGGACTAGCGGTCCAGATACGCAGTATTTT
TRBV6-6	NA	TRBJ1-2	NA	CASSAARTAVYGYTF	TGTGCCAGCAGTGCAGCGAGGACAGCCGTCTATGGCTACACCTTC
TRBV5-4	NA	TRBJ2-3	NA	CASSLRSKASTDTQYF	TGTGCCAGCAGCTTGCGGTCAAAAGCTAGCACAGATACGCAGTATTTT
TRBV19	NA	TRBJ1-4	NA	CASSHTGWSEKLFF	TGTGCCAGTAGCCACACAGGGTGGAGTGAAAAACTGTTTTTT
TRBV7-2	NA	TRBJ2-3	NA	CASSYGLSTDTQYF	TGTGCCAGCAGCTACGGACTGAGCACAGATACGCAGTATTTT
TRBV24-1	NA	TRBJ2-2	NA	CATSDSRTNTGELFF	TGTGCCACCAGTGATTCGCGGACGAACACCGGGGAGCTGTTTTTT
TRBV11-3	NA	TRBJ2-3	TRBD1	CASSKDRGTDTQYF	TGTGCCAGCAGCAAGGACAGGGGAACAGATACGCAGTATTTT
TRBV6-5	NA	TRBJ1-2	TRBD1	CASSTPGGVGYTF	TGTGCCAGCAGTACTCCAGGGGGAGTCGGCTACACCTTC
TRBV18	NA	TRBJ1-2	NA	CASSPPRLSGYTF	TGTGCCAGCTCACCACCGAGGCTGAGCGGCTACACCTTC
TRBV12-3/TRBV12-4	NA	TRBJ2-2	NA	CASSYLNTGELFF	TGTGCCAGCAGTTACCTTAATACCGGGGAGCTGTTTTTT
TRBV20-1	NA	TRBJ2-3	TRBD2	CGGAGEDTQYF	TGCGGCGGGGCGGGGGAGGATACGCAGTATTTT
TRBV7-9	once	TRBJ1-5	TRBD1	CASSLGTGSNQPQHF	TGTGCCAGCAGCCTAGGGACAGGGAGCAATCAGCCCCAGCATTTT
TRBV13	NA	TRBJ2-7	TRBD2	CASSSTGTRHEQYF	TGTGCCAGCAGCTCAACCGGGACTAGGCACGAGCAGTACTTC
TRBV6-5	NA	TRBJ2-7	NA	CASSYFRSPYEQYF	TGTGCCAGCAGTTACTTCCGGAGCCCTTACGAGCAGTACTTC
TRBV30	NA	TRBJ1-1	TRBD1	CAWSVAGGPPFF	TGTGCCTGGAGTGTTGCAGGGGGTCCGCCTTTCTTT
TRBV6-4	many	TRBJ2-2	NA	CASSDRGDTGELFF	TGTGCCAGCAGTGACAGGGGCGATACCGGGGAGCTGTTTTTT
TRBV2	NA	TRBJ1-3	NA	CASSESATSGNTIYF	TGTGCCAGCAGTGAATCAGCTACCTCTGGAAACACCATATATTTT
TRBV27	once	TRBJ1-5	NA	CASSFSAGKPNQPQHF	TGTGCCAGCAGTTTTTCGGCAGGGAAGCCGAATCAGCCCCAGCATTTT